This T cell receptor (beta chain) was captured by sequencing in a study of identical twins listed by TCRdb under 2016. Context from the whole study: To test whether fetal clonotypes persist, the study used deep sequencing on TCR alpha and beta repertoires from monozygotic twins, unrelated adults of various ages, and cord blood. Replicate twin experiments were performed at different times using different library preparation protocols to rule out contamination. General conclusions and limits of the study: Conclusions relied on cross-sectional statistical analysis, since the same donors could not be followed over many years. Fewer insertions were carried by abundant cord blood beta clonotypes; a weaker similar trend was observed in young adult naive repertoires, while no such trend was observed in memory repertoires. A weaker excess of twin sharing was found in beta out-of-frame sequences because the signal-to-noise ratio was lowered by fewer shared sequences. Compared with coincidental sharing between unrelated individuals, out-of-frame TCR alpha sequences shared between twins had an excess of sequences with low generation probability. In monozygotic twins, recombination models systematically underestimated out-of-frame TCR alpha sharing, but the models matched the sharing seen between unrelated individuals. Zero-insertion analyses could be partly confounded by invariant T cells such as MAIT and iNKT, although diverse VJ usage argued against such confounding for most clonotypes.

For this clonotype: The antigen it recognizes is unknown. There are no base qualities to consult, and no much larger clone falls within one base.

The method behind the library was 5' RACE. This sample was sequenced with an Illumina HiSeq 2000. Template switching introduced a universal primer binding site; the final cDNA contained a unique molecular identifier, enabling accurate counting of TCR cDNA molecules. First-strand cDNA for TCR alpha and beta chains was synthesized from specific primers in the conserved constant-segment region. To control for contamination, each cDNA library was double barcoded with a SMART-Mk sample barcode plus Illumina barcodes. TruSeq adapter sequences along with Illumina sample barcodes were introduced in two successive PCR steps. The Illumina HiSeq platform was used with custom primers to sequence TCR alpha and beta cDNA libraries. The authors' pipeline ran thus. MiGEC was used to process raw reads and extract unique molecular identifiers, and MiXCR was used to find CDR3 positions. For each individual, recombination models were inferred using an EM algorithm with the repgenHMM and IGoR tools. The analysis of shared clonotypes was done with the tcR package in R, with sharing normalized by the product of cloneset sizes. To study raw recombination without the effects of thymic and clonal selection, out-of-frame nonproductive sequences were analyzed. TCRdb trimmed public reads at Q25 via fastp, called clones via MiXCR and kept in-frame beta chains. Entries that share a CDR3 protein sequence are merged under the most common genes and DNA. The V and J calls reflect TCRdb's pipeline rather than the authors' work. The sample table holds about 700,000 distinct CDR3 sequences, of which over 8.5% were seen once. Together, the top ten hold around 0.98% of the sample.

Every donor in the study was a healthy Caucasian. Three pairs of female monozygotic twins, all aged roughly 18 to 29 years, were included in the twin cohort. The RNA used for TCR libraries was isolated from peripheral blood mononuclear cells. The junction shows trimming of 2 bases on V and 7 bases on J, and the gene matches do not reach 4 bases of it. The germline V gene (reference sequence) gives CDR1 as GTSNPN and CDR2 as SVGIG. CDR3 length: 14 amino acids, cysteine to phenylalanine. Only the CDR3 DNA is retained, 42 bases long and in frame from the first base. The sample was also reused in another study, on yellow fever vaccine responses in identical twins. As noted in the second study: According to the authors, in identical twins the way T cells responded to vaccination appeared partly convergent and partly personalized. In identical twins, the study followed T cell clones that responded to the vaccine with precision.

Sample: PBMCs. The chain employs TRBV30 and TRBJ2-2; 10 central nucleotides agree with TRBD2. The receptor's source is a woman aged 18-30 years in good health. The CDR3 protein sequence reads: CAWSPLAGVGELFF. The nucleotide sequence reads TGTGCCTGGAGTCCCCTAGCGGGGGTCGGGGAGCTGTTTTTT. With the rest looked up from the reference TRBV30 and TRBJ2-2 genes rather than sequenced, the full variable domain is SQTIHQWPATLVQPVGSPLSLECTVEGTSNPNLYWYRQAAGRGLQLLFYSVGIGQISSEVPQNLSASRPQDRQFILSSKKLLLSDSGFYLCAWSPLAGVGELFFGEGSRLTVL.